The clone carrying this T cell receptor (beta chain) occurred a few times. Its antigen remains unknown. Peripheral blood samples of around 9.3 milliliters were drawn from each donor. Each sample used at least 6 million PBMCs. This entry comes from a study of blood T cells in healthy people across ages. Study-wide findings and caveats: Naive CD4+ cells and diversity were both higher in long-lived donors than in aged donors.

The germline CDR1 and CDR2 sequences are LGHNA and YNFKEQ. The CDR3 spans 15 residues. Trimming cost V 1 base and J 2 bases, with 10 bases left between them. With a J-beta primer mix and a sample-barcoded 5' primer, a second PCR ran 7 to 11 cycles. Each cDNA molecule, via a template-switch adaptor with 12 random nucleotides, was tagged. A single record per CDR3 protein comes from TCRdb applying MiXCR to the 5' RACE reads. The data contain over 1,500,000 distinct CDR3 sequences, roughly 52% of them singletons. The rearrangement joins TRBV4-2 to TRBJ2-3; D unclear. Material: blood. The clonotype comes from a woman between 40 and 55 years old in good health. CDR3 nucleotides: TGTGCCAGCAGCCAAGTTTCAGGAGACACAGATACGCAGTATTTT. It yields the protein CASSQVSGDTDTQYF.